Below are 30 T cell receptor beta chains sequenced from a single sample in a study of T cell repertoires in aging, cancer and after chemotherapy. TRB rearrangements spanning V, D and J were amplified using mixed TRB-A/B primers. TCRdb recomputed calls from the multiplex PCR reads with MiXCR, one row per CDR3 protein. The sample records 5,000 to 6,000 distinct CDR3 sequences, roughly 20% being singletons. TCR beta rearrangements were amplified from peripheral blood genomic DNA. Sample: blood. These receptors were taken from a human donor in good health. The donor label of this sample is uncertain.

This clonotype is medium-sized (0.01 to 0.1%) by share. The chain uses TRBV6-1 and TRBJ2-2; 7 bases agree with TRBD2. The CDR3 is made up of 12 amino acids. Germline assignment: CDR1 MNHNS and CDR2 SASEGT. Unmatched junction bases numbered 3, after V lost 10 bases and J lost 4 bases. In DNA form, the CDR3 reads TGTGCCATCCGCGGGGGCACCGGGGAGCTGTTTTTT. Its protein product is CAIRGGTGELFF.

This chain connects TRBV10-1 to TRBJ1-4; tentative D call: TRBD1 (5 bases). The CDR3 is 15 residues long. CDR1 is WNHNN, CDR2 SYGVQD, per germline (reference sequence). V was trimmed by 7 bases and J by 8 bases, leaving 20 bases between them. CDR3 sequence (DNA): TGCGCCAGCAACCTCTCTCCGGGGGTGGAGGAAAAACTGTTTTTT. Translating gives CASNLSPGVEEKLFF.

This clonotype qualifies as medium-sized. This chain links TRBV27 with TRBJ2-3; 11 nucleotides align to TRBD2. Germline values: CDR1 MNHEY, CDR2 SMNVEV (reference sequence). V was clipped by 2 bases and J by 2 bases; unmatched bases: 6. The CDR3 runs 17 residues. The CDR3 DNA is TGTGCCAGCAGTTTAGCTAGCGGGGGGTCCTACACAGATACGCAGTATTTT. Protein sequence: CASSLASGGSYTDTQYF.

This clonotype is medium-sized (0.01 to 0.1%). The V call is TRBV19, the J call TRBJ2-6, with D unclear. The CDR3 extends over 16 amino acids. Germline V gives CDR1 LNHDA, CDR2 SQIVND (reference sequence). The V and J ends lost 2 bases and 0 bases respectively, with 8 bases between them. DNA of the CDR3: TGTGCCAGTAGTATAATATGGCGCTCTGGGGCCAACGTCCTGACTTTC. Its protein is CASSIIWRSGANVLTF.

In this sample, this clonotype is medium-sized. CDR3 DNA sequence: TGTGCCAGTAGTATCGGGCGGGGAGGGACCGGGGAGCTGTTTTTT. Its translation is CASSIGRGGTGELFF. V is TRBV19 and J is TRBJ2-2; 7 bases line up with TRBD2. The CDR3 extends over 15 amino acids. The V gene end was trimmed by 3 bases and the J gene end by 5 bases; junction bases not matched to a gene: 6. Per the germline V gene, CDR1 is LNHDA and CDR2 is SQIVND (reference sequence).

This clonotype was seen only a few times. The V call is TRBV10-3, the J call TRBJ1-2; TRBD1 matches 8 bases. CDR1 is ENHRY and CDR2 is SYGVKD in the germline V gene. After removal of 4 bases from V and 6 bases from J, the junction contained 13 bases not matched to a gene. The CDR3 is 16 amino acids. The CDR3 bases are TGTGCCATCAGTGGGGGCGAGCAGGGGGCGCAGAATGGCTACACCTTC. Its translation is CAISGGEQGAQNGYTF.

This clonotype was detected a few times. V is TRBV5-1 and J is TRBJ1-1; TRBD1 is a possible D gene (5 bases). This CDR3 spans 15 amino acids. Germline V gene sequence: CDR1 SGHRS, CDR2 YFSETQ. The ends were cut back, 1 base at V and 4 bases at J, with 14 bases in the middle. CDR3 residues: CASSLPSGGSTEAFF. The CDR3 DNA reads TGCGCCAGCAGCTTGCCGTCGGGGGGAAGCACTGAAGCTTTCTTT.

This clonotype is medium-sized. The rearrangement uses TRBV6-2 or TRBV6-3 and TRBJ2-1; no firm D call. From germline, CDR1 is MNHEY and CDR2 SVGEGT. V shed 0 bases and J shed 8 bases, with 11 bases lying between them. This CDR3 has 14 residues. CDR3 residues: CASSYSERGYEQFF. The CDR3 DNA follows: TGTGCCAGCAGTTACTCGGAGCGTGGGTATGAGCAGTTCTTC.

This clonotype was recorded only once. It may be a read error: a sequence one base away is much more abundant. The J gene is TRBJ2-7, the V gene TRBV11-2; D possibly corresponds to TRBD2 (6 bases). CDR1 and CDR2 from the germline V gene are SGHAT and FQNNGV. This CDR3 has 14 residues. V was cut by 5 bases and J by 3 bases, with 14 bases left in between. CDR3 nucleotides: TGTGCCAGCAGCATTTACTACGGGGGCTACGAGCAGTACTTC. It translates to CASSIYYGGYEQYF. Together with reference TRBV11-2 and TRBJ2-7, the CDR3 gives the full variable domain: EAGVAQSPRYKIIEKRQSVAFWCNPISGHATLYWYQQILGQGPKLLIQFQNNGVVDDSQLPKDRFSAERLKGVDSTLKIQPAKLEDSAVYLCASSIYYGGYEQYFGPGTRLTVT.

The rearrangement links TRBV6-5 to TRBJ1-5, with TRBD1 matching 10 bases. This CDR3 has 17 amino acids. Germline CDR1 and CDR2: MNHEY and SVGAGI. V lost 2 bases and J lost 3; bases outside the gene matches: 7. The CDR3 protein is CASSYAGQGTNNQPQHF. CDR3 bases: TGTGCCAGCAGTTACGCGGGACAGGGGACTAACAATCAGCCCCAGCATTTT.

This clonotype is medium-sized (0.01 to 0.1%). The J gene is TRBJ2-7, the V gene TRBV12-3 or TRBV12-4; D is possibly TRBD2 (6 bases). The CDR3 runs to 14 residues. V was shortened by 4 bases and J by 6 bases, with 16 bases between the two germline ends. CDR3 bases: TGTGCCAGCAGTTCCTCGACTAGTCGGGTCGAGCAGTACTTC. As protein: CASSSSTSRVEQYF.

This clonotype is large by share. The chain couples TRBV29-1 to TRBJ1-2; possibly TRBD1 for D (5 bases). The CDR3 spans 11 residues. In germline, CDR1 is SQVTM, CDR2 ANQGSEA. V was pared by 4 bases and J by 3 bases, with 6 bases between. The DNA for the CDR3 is TGCAGCGTTGCGGGGGACTATGGCTACACCTTC. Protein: CSVAGDYGYTF.

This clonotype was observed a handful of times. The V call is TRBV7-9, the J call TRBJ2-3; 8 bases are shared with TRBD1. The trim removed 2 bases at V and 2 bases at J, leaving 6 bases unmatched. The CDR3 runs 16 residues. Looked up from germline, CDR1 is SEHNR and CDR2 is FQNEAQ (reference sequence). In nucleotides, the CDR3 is TGTGCCAGCAGCTTATATGGACAGGGTGACACAGATACGCAGTATTTT. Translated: CASSLYGQGDTDTQYF.

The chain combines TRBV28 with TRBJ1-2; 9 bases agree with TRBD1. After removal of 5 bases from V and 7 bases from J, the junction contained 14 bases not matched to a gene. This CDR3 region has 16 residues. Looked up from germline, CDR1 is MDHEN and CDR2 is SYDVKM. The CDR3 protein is CASSLAPTGGAGGYTF. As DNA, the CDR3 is TGTGCCAGCAGTCTCGCTCCCACAGGGGGCGCGGGTGGCTACACCTTC.

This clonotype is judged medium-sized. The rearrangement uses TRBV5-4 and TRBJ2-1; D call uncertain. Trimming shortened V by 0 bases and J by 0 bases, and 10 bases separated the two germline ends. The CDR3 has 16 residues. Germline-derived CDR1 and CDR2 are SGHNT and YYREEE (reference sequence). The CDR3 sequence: CASSLGGIRSYNEQFF. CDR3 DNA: TGTGCCAGCAGCTTGGGGGGAATCCGCTCCTACAATGAGCAGTTCTTC.

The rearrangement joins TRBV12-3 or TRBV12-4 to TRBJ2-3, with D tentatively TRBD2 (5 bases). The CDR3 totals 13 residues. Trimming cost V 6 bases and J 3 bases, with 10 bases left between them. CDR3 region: CASRPRETDTQYF. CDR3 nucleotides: TGTGCCAGCAGGCCGAGGGAGACAGATACGCAGTATTTT.

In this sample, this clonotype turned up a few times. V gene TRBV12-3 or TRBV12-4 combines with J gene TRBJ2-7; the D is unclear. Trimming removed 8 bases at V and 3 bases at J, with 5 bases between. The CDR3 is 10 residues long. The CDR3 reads CASGNYEQYF. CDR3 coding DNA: TGTGCCAGCGGCAACTACGAGCAGTACTTC.

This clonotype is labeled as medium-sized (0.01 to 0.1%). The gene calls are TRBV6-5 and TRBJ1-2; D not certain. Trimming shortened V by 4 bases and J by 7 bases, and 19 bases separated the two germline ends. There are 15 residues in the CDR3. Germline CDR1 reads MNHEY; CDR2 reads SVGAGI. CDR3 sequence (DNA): TGTGCCAGCAGTTTCGAATCCGGGAGCGCAGGTGGCTACACCTTC. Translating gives CASSFESGSAGGYTF.

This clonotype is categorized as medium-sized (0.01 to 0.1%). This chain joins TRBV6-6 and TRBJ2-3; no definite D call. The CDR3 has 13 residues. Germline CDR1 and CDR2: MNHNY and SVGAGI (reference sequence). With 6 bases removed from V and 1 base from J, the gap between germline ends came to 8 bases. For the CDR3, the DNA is TGTGCCAGCAGAGGTGGGGGCACAGATACGCAGTATTTT. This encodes CASRGGGTDTQYF.

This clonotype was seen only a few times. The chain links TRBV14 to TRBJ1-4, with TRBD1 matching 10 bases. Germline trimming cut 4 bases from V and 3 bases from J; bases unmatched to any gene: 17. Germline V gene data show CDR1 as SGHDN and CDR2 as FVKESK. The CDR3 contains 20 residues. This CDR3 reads CASSPLRGRTGGLANEKLFF. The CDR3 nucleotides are TGTGCCAGCAGCCCCCTCCGCGGTAGGACAGGGGGTTTAGCTAATGAAAAACTGTTTTTT.

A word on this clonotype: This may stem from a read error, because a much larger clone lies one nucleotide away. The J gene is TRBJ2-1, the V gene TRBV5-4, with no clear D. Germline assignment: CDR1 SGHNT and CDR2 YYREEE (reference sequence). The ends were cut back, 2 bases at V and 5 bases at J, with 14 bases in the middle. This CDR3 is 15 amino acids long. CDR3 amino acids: CASSLEAYLDNEQFF. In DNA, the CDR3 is TGTGCCAGCAGCTTAGAAGCTTACCTAGACAATGAGCAGTTCTTC.

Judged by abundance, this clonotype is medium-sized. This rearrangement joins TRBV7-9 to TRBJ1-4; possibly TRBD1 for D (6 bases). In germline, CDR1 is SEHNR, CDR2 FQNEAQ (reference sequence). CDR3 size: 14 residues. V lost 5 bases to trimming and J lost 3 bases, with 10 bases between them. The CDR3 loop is CASSMDSSNEKLFF. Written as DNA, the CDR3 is TGTGCCAGCAGCATGGACAGCTCTAATGAAAAACTGTTTTTT.

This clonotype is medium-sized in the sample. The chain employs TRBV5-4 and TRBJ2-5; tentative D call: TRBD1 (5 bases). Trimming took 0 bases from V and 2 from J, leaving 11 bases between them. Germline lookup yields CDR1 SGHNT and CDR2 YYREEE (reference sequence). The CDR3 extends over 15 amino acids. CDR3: CASSLAEGAQETQYF. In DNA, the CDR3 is TGTGCCAGCAGCTTGGCCGAAGGGGCTCAAGAGACCCAGTACTTC. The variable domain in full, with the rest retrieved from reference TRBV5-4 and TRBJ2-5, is ETGVTQSPTHLIKTRGQQVTLRCSSQSGHNTVSWYQQALGQGPQFIFQYYREEENGRGNFPPRFSGLQFPNYSSELNVNALELDDSALYLCASSLAEGAQETQYFGPGTRLLVL.

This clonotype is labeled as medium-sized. CDR3 residues: CASSSSTF. The CDR3 DNA sequence: TGTGCCAGCAGCTCCTCCACCTTC. J is TRBJ1-2 and V is TRBV7-9; no clear D. V was clipped by 4 bases and J by 13 bases, with 4 bases between them. In germline, CDR1 is SEHNR, CDR2 FQNEAQ (reference sequence). The CDR3 is 8 amino acids.

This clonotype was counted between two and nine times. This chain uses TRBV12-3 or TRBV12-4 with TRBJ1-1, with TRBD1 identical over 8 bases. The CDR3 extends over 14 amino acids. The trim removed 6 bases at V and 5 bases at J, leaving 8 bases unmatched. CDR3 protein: CASSLDRDGTEAFF. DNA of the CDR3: TGTGCCAGCAGCTTGGACAGGGATGGGACTGAAGCTTTCTTT.

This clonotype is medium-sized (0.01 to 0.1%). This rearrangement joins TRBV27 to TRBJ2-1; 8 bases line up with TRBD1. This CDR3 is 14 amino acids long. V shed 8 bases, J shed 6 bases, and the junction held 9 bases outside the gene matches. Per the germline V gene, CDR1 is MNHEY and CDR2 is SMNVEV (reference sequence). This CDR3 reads CASLKTGAGNEQFF. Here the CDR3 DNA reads TGTGCCAGCCTTAAGACAGGGGCGGGCAATGAGCAGTTCTTC.

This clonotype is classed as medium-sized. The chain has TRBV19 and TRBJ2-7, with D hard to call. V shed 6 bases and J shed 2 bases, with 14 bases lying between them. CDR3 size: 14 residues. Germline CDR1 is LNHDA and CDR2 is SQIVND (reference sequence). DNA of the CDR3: TGTGCCAGTAGGACCGACTTACCTCCCTACGAGCAGTACTTC. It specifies CASRTDLPPYEQYF. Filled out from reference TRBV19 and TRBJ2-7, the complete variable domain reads DGGITQSPKYLFRKEGQNVTLSCEQNLNHDAMYWYRQDPGQGLRLIYYSQIVNDFQKGDIAEGYSVSREKKESFPLTVTSAQKNPTAFYLCASRTDLPPYEQYFGPGTRLTVT.

The CDR3: CASSVGRTNNEQFF. The CDR3 region has the DNA TGTGCCAGCAGTGTCGGGAGGACCAACAATGAGCAGTTCTTC. The chain uses TRBV15 and TRBJ2-1; TRBD2 matches at 7 bases. Germline CDR1 and CDR2: LNHNV and YYDKDF (reference sequence). The CDR3 extends over 14 amino acids. Trimming took 10 bases from V and 5 from J; bases not matched to a gene: 11.

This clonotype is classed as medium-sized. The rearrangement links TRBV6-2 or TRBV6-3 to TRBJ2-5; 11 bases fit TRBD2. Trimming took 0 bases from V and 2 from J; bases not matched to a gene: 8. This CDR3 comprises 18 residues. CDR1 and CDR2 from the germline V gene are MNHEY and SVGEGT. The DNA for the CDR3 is TGTGCCAGCAGTTACTCGGGGCTAGCGGGGGGCAGGCAAGAGACCCAGTACTTC. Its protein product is CASSYSGLAGGRQETQYF.

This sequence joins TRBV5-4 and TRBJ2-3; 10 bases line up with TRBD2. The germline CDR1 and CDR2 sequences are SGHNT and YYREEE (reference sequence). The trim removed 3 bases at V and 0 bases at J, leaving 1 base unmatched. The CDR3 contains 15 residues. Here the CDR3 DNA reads TGTGCCAGCAGCTCTAGCGGGGGTAGCACAGATACGCAGTATTTT. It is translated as CASSSSGGSTDTQYF. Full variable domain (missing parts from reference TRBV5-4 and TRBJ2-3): ETGVTQSPTHLIKTRGQQVTLRCSSQSGHNTVSWYQQALGQGPQFIFQYYREEENGRGNFPPRFSGLQFPNYSSELNVNALELDDSALYLCASSSSGGSTDTQYFGPGTRLTVL.